One and the same sample provided the 3 T cell receptor beta chains below, sequenced in a study of monozygotic twins with cystic fibrosis. The protocol was immunoSEQ multiplex PCR, while the TCRdb copy is restricted to in-frame clones and leaves out a portion. The profile shows around 34,000 clones, 92% of them singletons. Sequenced: blood. These receptor sequences come from a girl aged 2-10 years with cystic fibrosis.

V and J are TRBV6-1 and TRBJ1-6; tentatively, D is TRBD1 (6 bases). The CDR3 totals 15 residues. V was clipped by 2 bases and J by 7 bases, with 12 bases between them. Germline CDR1 is MNHNS and CDR2 is SASEGT. In nucleotides, the CDR3 is TGTGCCAGCAGTGAATTTTGGCAGGGGAATTCACCCCTCCACTTT. This translates into CASSEFWQGNSPLHF.

The chain combines TRBV28 with TRBJ1-1; D unresolved. The CDR3 covers 12 residues. The V end was cut by 5 bases, the J end by 7 bases, with 11 bases between. Germline CDR1 and CDR2: MDHEN and SYDVKM. CDR3 sequence (DNA): TGTGCCAGCAGTCAGATCCTATTTGAAGCTTTCTTT. It is translated as CASSQILFEAFF. The variable domain in full, with the rest retrieved from reference TRBV28 and TRBJ1-1, is DVKVTQSSRYLVKRTGEKVFLECVQDMDHENMFWYRQDPGLGLRLIYFSYDVKMKEKGDIPEGYSVSREKKERFSLILESASTNQTSMYLCASSQILFEAFFGQGTRLTVV.

CDR3 in DNA: TGTGCCAGCAGTGAAAGTAGAGGGGGGACCCAGTACTTC. Its translation is CASSESRGGTQYF. The chain combines TRBV6-1 with TRBJ2-5; perhaps TRBD1 as D (6 bases). Germline values: CDR1 MNHNS, CDR2 SASEGT. The CDR3 is 13 amino acids. V was clipped by 2 bases and J by 7 bases, with 11 bases between them.